The next 17 T cell receptor beta chains were all read from a single sample in a study of blood T cell repertoires in COVID-19. Clones were read by immunoSEQ multiplex PCR, and TCRdb kept only the in-frame ones, dropping some. The sample yields approximately 190,000 clones, about 88% seen once. Sequenced material: PBMCs or T cells enriched from blood (not recorded which). The receptors originated from a woman aged 40 to 55 in a cohort exposed to, infected with or recovered from COVID-19 (not recorded which).

The CDR3 region is CASSLLTGGPQETQYF. CDR3 bases: TGCGCCAGCAGCCTCCTCACAGGGGGACCGCAAGAGACCCAGTACTTC. V is TRBV10-2 and J is TRBJ2-5; 8 bases agree with TRBD1. Trimming removed 6 bases from V and 2 bases from J; junction bases left unmatched: 11. The CDR3 spans 16 residues. Germline CDR1 WSHSY, CDR2 SAAADI.

This chain links TRBV6-2 or TRBV6-3 with TRBJ2-2; D possibly corresponds to TRBD2 (5 bases). The CDR3 is 15 amino acids. CDR1 and CDR2 from the germline V gene are MNHEY and SVGEGT. V lost 4 bases to trimming and J lost 3 bases, with 12 bases between them. CDR3 bases: TGTGCCAGCAGTTGGGTGGCGGGCTACACCGGGGAGCTGTTTTTT. Amino acid sequence: CASSWVAGYTGELFF.

This clone came up a few times. The chain is built from TRBV11-3 and TRBJ2-1, with 8 nucleotides matching TRBD2. J lost 5 bases, V lost 0 bases, and 3 bases had no gene match. Germline CDR1 and CDR2: SGHNT and YENEEA. CDR3 length equals 15 residues. CDR3 nucleotide sequence: TGTGCCAGCAGCTTAGATAGCGGGGCCCACAATGAGCAGTTCTTC. Translation gives CASSLDSGAHNEQFF.

About this clone itself: At the DNA level, this CDR3 is encoded by other sequences in the same sample as well. The rearrangement links TRBV19 to TRBJ1-4; no clear D gene. The CDR3 is 14 amino acids. The germline V and J ends were trimmed by 3 bases and 0 bases, with 5 bases remaining between them. Germline-derived CDR1 and CDR2 are LNHDA and SQIVND (reference sequence). This CDR3 is CASSIAATNEKLFF. The CDR3 bases are TGTGCCAGTAGTATTGCAGCAACTAATGAAAAACTGTTTTTT.

This clone was observed a handful of times. J is TRBJ1-2 and V is TRBV28, with unresolved D. CDR3 length: 13 residues. Germline V gene sequence: CDR1 MDHEN, CDR2 SYDVKM. Trimming stripped 4 bases from V and 3 bases from J, with 9 bases between. The CDR3: CASSSSVDYGYTF. The DNA of the CDR3 is TGTGCCAGCAGTTCATCGGTCGACTATGGCTACACCTTC.

The V and J genes are TRBV6-2 or TRBV6-3 and TRBJ2-7, with TRBD2 matching over 7 bases. V lost 2 bases, J lost 2 bases, and 12 bases stayed unmatched. The CDR3 loop spans 17 amino acids. The germline V gene encodes CDR1 MNHEY and CDR2 SVGEGT. CDR3: CASSYTLGLAVPYEQYF. CDR3 DNA: TGTGCCAGCAGTTACACCCTCGGGCTAGCGGTCCCCTACGAGCAGTACTTC.

The V call is TRBV5-1, the J call TRBJ1-1, with D unresolved. This CDR3 has 13 residues. Per the germline V gene, CDR1 is SGHRS and CDR2 is YFSETQ. Trimming took off 1 base at V and 6 bases at J, with 10 bases between the two ends. The CDR3 nucleotides are TGCGCCAGCAGCTTGATCGTAGAGGCTGAAGCTTTCTTT. As protein: CASSLIVEAEAFF.

The V gene is TRBV7-2, the J gene TRBJ2-7, with a tentative D call TRBD1 (6 bases). The CDR3 spans 18 residues. Germline V gene lookup returns CDR1 SGHTA and CDR2 FQGNSA. Trimming cost V 1 base and J 2 bases, with 21 bases left between them. In DNA form, the CDR3 reads TGTGCCAGCAGCTTAGGGTACCCCCCGGGACACGGAGCCTACGAGCAGTACTTC. Its translation: CASSLGYPPGHGAYEQYF.

The gene calls are TRBV10-3 and TRBJ1-5; the D is unclear. The CDR3 has 15 amino acids. Deletions cut 8 bases from V and 0 bases from J, with 14 bases between. Germline values: CDR1 ENHRY, CDR2 SYGVKD. The CDR3 loop is CAIGATQDSNQPQHF. The CDR3 DNA reads TGTGCCATCGGTGCTACTCAGGATAGCAATCAGCCCCAGCATTTT.

The CDR3 loop is CASSDLTGAQAQANEQFF. The DNA of the CDR3 is TGTGCCAGCAGTGACTTGACGGGAGCCCAAGCCCAAGCCAATGAGCAGTTCTTC. The chain has TRBV6-4 and TRBJ2-1; TRBD2 is a possible D gene (6 bases). CDR3 size: 18 residues. CDR1 and CDR2 (germline): MRHNA, SNTAGT. Trimming removed 1 base from V and 6 bases from J, with 22 bases in between.

The V call is TRBV7-5, the J call TRBJ1-1; the table calls TRBD1, which could not be checked here. TRBV7-5 is assigned pseudogene status. CDR3 length: 17 residues. CDR3 residues: CVRSLGDGTGRHTEAFF. Written as DNA, the CDR3 is TGTGTCAGAAGCTTAGGAGACGGGACAGGGAGGCACACTGAAGCTTTCTTT.

The chain uses TRBV9 and TRBJ2-2, with D maybe TRBD1 (6 bases). Germline V gene lookup returns CDR1 SGDLS and CDR2 YYNGEE. The germline V and J ends were trimmed by 1 base and 1 base, with 8 bases remaining between them. The CDR3 extends over 15 amino acids. This CDR3 is CASSVRTENTGELFF. The CDR3 coding sequence is TGTGCCAGCAGCGTACGGACAGAGAACACCGGGGAGCTGTTTTTT.

The rearrangement uses TRBV7-9 and TRBJ1-1, with D perhaps matching TRBD1 (5 bases). With 7 bases removed from V and 0 bases from J, the gap between germline ends came to 9 bases. Germline V lookup: CDR1 SEHNR, CDR2 FQNEAQ (reference sequence). The CDR3 covers 13 residues. The CDR3 loop reads CASNQGVNTEAFF. CDR3 sequence (DNA): TGTGCCAGCAACCAAGGGGTGAACACTGAAGCTTTCTTT.

The chain employs TRBV9 and TRBJ2-1, with D possibly TRBD1 on 6 matching bases. This CDR3 has 15 amino acids. Germline CDR1 and CDR2: SGDLS and YYNGEE. With 0 bases removed from V and 4 bases from J, the gap between germline ends came to 11 bases. The CDR3: CASSVAGTRYNEQFF. As DNA, the CDR3 is TGTGCCAGCAGCGTAGCGGGGACAAGGTACAATGAGCAGTTCTTC.

The chain combines TRBV4-3 with TRBJ2-1, with a weak D call TRBD2 (6 bases). The CDR3 extends over 13 amino acids. Germline values: CDR1 LGHNA, CDR2 YSLEER. Trimming shortened V by 5 bases and J by 4 bases, and 9 bases separated the two germline ends. CDR3 sequence: CASSSREYNEQFF. CDR3 DNA sequence: TGCGCCAGCAGCTCACGGGAGTACAATGAGCAGTTCTTC.

This chain connects TRBV19 to TRBJ2-7; 9 nucleotides line up with TRBD2. V shed 2 bases, J shed 9 bases, and the junction held 11 bases outside the gene matches. This CDR3 has 15 amino acids. The germline gives CDR1 LNHDA, CDR2 SQIVND (reference sequence). The CDR3 bases are TGTGCCAGTAGTATATCTGCTAGCGGGATCGGGGGGCAGTACTTC. This translates into CASSISASGIGGQYF. The complete variable domain, with remaining parts taken from reference TRBV19 and TRBJ2-7, reads DGGITQSPKYLFRKEGQNVTLSCEQNLNHDAMYWYRQDPGQGLRLIYYSQIVNDFQKGDIAEGYSVSREKKESFPLTVTSAQKNPTAFYLCASSISASGIGGQYFGPGTRLTVT.

The chain has TRBV6-5 and TRBJ2-5; the D gene is possibly TRBD2 (6 bases). V was shortened by 8 bases and J by 0 bases, with 10 bases between the two germline ends. Germline V gene sequence: CDR1 MNHEY, CDR2 SVGAGI. The length of the CDR3 is 13 residues. The CDR3 here is CASGTGDQETQYF. Here the CDR3 DNA reads TGTGCCAGCGGGACGGGGGACCAAGAGACCCAGTACTTC.